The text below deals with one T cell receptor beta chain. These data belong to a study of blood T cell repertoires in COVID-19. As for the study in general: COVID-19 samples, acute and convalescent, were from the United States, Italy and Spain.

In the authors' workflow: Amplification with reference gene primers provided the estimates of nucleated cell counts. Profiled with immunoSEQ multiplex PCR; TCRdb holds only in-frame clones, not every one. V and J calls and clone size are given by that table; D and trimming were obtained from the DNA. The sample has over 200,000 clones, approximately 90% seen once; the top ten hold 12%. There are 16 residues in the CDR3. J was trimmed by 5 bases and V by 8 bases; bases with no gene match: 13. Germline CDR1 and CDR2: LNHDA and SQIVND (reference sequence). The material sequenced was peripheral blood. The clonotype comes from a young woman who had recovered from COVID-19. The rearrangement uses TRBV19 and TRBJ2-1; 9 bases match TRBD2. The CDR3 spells CASHFLAGRGHNEQFF. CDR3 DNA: TGTGCCAGTCACTTTCTAGCGGGGAGGGGGCACAATGAGCAGTTCTTC.